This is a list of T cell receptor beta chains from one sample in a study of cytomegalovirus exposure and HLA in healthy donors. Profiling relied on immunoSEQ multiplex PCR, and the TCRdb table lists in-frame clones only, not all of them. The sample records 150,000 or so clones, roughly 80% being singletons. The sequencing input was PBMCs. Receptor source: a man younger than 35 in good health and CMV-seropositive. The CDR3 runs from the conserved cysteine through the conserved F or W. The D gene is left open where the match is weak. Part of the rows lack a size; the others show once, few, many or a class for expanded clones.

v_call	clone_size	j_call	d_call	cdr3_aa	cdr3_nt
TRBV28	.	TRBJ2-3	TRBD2	CASSDGTSGSRADTQYF	TGTGCCAGCAGTGACGGGACTAGCGGGAGTCGGGCAGATACGCAGTATTTT
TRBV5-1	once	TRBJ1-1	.	CASSLSAEGWGTEAFF	TGCGCCAGCAGCTTGTCAGCTGAGGGATGGGGCACTGAAGCTTTCTTT
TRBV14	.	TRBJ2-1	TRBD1	CASSQDRGLVEWQFF	TGTGCCAGCAGCCAGGACAGGGGTCTTGTGGAATGGCAGTTCTTC
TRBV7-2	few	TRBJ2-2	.	CASSLGGTVGRELFF	TGTGCCAGCAGCTTAGGTGGGACTGTAGGGAGGGAGCTGTTTTTT
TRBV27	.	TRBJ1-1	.	CASSLRGALNTEAFF	TGTGCCAGCAGTTTGCGCGGTGCTTTGAACACTGAAGCTTTCTTT
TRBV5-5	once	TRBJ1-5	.	CASSPDPQGSGKPQHF	TGTGCCAGCAGCCCGGACCCACAGGGATCGGGGAAGCCCCAGCATTTT
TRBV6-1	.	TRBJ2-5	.	CACRWGRQETQYF	TGTGCCTGCCGGTGGGGGCGGCAAGAGACCCAGTACTTC
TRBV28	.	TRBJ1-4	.	CASSRNGATNEKLFF	TGTGCCAGCAGTCGGAACGGGGCAACTAATGAAAAACTGTTTTTT
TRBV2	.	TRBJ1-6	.	CASSEIRAGTSFNSPLHF	TGTGCCAGCAGTGAAATACGGGCAGGGACTAGCTTTAATTCACCCCTCCACTTT
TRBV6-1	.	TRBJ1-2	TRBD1	CASSETPTGSGYTF	TGTGCCAGCAGTGAAACCCCGACAGGGTCTGGCTACACCTTC
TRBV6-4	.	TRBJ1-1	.	CASSEWGVGTEAFF	TGTGCCAGCAGTGAATGGGGAGTCGGCACTGAAGCTTTCTTT
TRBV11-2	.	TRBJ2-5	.	CASSTMYGGQETQYF	TGTGCCAGCAGCACAATGTATGGGGGGCAAGAGACCCAGTACTTC
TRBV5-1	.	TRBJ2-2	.	CASSSPVRSGELFF	TGCGCCAGCAGCTCCCCGGTGAGGTCGGGGGAGCTGTTTTTT
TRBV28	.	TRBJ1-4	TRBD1	CASTMVGTGDEKLFF	TGTGCCAGCACCATGGTGGGGACAGGGGACGAAAAACTGTTTTTT
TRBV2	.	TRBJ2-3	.	CASMPGEATDTQYF	TGTGCCAGCATGCCCGGGGAGGCAACAGATACGCAGTATTTT
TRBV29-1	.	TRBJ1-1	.	CSAVNSPSTEAFF	TGCAGCGCCGTGAACTCCCCATCGACTGAAGCTTTCTTT
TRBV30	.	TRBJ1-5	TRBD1	CAWSVGQLNQPQHF	TGTGCCTGGAGTGTGGGACAGCTCAATCAGCCCCAGCATTTT
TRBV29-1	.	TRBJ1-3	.	CSVEARASGNTIYF	TGCAGCGTTGAAGCGCGAGCCTCTGGAAACACCATATATTTT